This T cell receptor (beta chain) derives from a study of blood T cells in healthy people across ages. Overall study findings and caveats: Age showed a roughly linear inverse relationship with TCR beta diversity per million T cells. It was not possible, with unsorted PBMCs, to conclusively compare naive and antigen-experienced cells.

The V segment lost 6 bases and the J segment 3 bases; nucleotides outside the gene matches: 8. From germline, CDR1 is LNHNV and CDR2 YYDKDF (reference sequence). The CDR3 loop spans 15 amino acids. A few counts support this clonotype. Its matching antigen is unknown. For the second PCR, which ran for roughly 6 to 11 cycles, a sample-barcoded 5' primer and a J-beta primer mix were used. In TCRdb, the 5' RACE reads were re-called with MiXCR into one record per CDR3 protein. This sample yields approximately 780,000 distinct CDR3 sequences, of which under 30% are seen a single time; under 3% belongs to the top ten. The same sample was also studied in work on T cells of mothers and their children. As that study records: The study recruited three healthy Caucasian mothers and their six children as donors. Added by the second PCR's M1S primer were sample barcodes and 2-4 random nucleotides.

The receptor's source is a boy between 10 and 17 years old in good health. This chain connects TRBV15 to TRBJ2-5, with 9 bases matching TRBD1. The sequenced sample was blood. The CDR3, as DNA: TGTGCCACCAGTCAGGGGACAGGGCCCAAAGAGACCCAGTACTTC. Its protein is CATSQGTGPKETQYF.